This TCR beta chain was obtained from a study of T-cell memory formation after mild COVID-19. As for the study in general: Largely, TCR clusters stayed within a single donor. Study-level results: Contracting clones, day 15 to 85, had balanced CD4/CD8, and later expanders favored CD4+. Mainly in CM and EM were contracting CD4+ clones; CD8+ were in EMRA. That cross-reactive memory joined was suggested by some responding clones appearing in pre-infection memory.

CDR1 and CDR2 (germline): ENHRY, SYGVKD. V gave up 3 bases and J gave up 10 bases, with 13 bases separating them. The length of the CDR3 is 14 residues. This clonotype was detected a few times. Antigen unknown. TCRdb used MiXCR to reprocess the 5' RACE reads, holding one entry per CDR3 protein. The sample lists a few hundred thousand distinct CDR3 sequences; 20% to 30% were seen once. V is TRBV10-3 and J is TRBJ1-6; D is unresolved. The receptor comes from an adult woman who had mild COVID-19 (a few samples of this study predate the infection). Cell type and time point are not known. Material for sequencing was PBMCs or a T cell subset sorted from them (not recorded which). The chain's CDR3 is CAISELDDGSPLHF. The DNA of the CDR3 is TGTGCCATCAGTGAATTGGACGACGGGTCACCCCTCCACTTT.